Described below is a single T cell receptor beta chain sequence and its context. Its antigen is unidentified. Unique molecular identifiers were incorporated during preparation of the TCRbeta library. TCRdb re-analysed the PCR reads in MiXCR, keeping a single row per CDR3 protein. Of fewer than 550,000 distinct CDR3 sequences in the sample, around 10% were seen once. These data originate in a study of T-cell reconstitution after alpha-beta-depleted transplantation in children. Study findings and constraints: Reportedly, only several hundred clones from non-depleted graft cells drove alpha-beta T-cell counts at about two months. Recipient T cells and thymic progenitors that survived were the source of the high TCRbeta diversity seen at day 60 in some patients.

Per germline, CDR1 SGDLS and CDR2 YYNGEE. This CDR3 has 15 residues. Trimming shortened V by 0 bases and J by 1 base, and 10 bases separated the two germline ends. The clonotype comes from a female patient between 2 and 15 years old who had a stem cell transplant for aplastic anemia, so the T cells may come from the graft donor. The specimen comprised PBMCs, mostly from graft donor cells, sampled 180 days after TCRalphabeta/CD19-depleted stem cell transplant. The V gene is TRBV9, the J gene TRBJ1-2; unclear D gene. The CDR3 region is CASSVAAGGNYGYTF. The DNA for the CDR3 is TGTGCCAGCAGCGTAGCGGCAGGCGGTAACTATGGCTACACCTTC.